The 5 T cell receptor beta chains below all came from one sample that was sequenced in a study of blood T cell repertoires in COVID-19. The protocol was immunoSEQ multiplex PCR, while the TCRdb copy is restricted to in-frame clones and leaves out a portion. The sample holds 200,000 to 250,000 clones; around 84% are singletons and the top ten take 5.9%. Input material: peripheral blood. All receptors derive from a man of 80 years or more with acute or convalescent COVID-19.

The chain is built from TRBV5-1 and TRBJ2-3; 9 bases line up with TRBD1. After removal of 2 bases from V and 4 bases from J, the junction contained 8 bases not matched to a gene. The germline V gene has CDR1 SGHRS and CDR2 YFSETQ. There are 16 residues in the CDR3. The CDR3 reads CASSFPGTGRSDTQYF. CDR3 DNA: TGCGCCAGCAGCTTTCCCGGGACAGGGAGGTCAGATACGCAGTATTTT.

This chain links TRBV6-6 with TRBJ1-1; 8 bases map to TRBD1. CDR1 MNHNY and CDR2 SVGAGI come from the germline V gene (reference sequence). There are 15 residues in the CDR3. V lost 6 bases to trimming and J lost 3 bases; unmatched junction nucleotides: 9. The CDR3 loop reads CASRPARGQHTEAFF. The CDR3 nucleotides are TGTGCCAGCAGGCCAGCCAGGGGGCAGCACACTGAAGCTTTCTTT.

CDR3 bases: TGTGCCACCAGCAGAGATGTAGTAGATACGCAGTATTTT. It yields the protein CATSRDVVDTQYF. The V and J genes are TRBV15 and TRBJ2-3; D gene unclear. The V end was cut by 0 bases, the J end by 5 bases, with 6 bases between. CDR1 is LNHNV, CDR2 YYDKDF, per germline (reference sequence). The CDR3 length is 13 residues.

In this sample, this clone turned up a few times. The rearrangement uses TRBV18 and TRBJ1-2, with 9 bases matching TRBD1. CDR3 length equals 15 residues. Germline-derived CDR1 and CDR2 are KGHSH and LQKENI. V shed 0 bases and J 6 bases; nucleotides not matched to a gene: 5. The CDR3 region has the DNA TGTGCCAGCTCACCACCTGGACAGGGGCGGGATGGCTACACCTTC. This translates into CASSPPGQGRDGYTF.

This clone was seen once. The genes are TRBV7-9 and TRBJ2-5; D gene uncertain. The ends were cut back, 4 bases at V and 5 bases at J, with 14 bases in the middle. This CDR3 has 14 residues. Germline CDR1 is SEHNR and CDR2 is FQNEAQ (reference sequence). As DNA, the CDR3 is TGTGCCAGCAGCTCCCCCTCTCCCGGGGAGACCCAGTACTTC. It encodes CASSSPSPGETQYF.